The clone carrying this T cell receptor beta chain showed up many times. Germline assignment: CDR1 DFQATT and CDR2 SNEGSKA (reference sequence). V gave up 6 bases and J gave up 0 bases; unmatched junction bases: 7. The CDR3 length is 16 residues. The data were taken from a study of glioma-infiltrating T cells. TCR alpha and beta CDR3 regions were amplified from RNA using iRepertoire nested multiplex PCR. One entry per CDR3 protein, called by TCRdb with MiXCR from the multiplex PCR reads. This table has approximately 120,000 distinct CDR3 sequences, more than 20% appearing once. The TCR was taken from a human donor with low-grade glioma or glioblastoma, undergoing nonglioma brain surgery, or in good health (not recorded which). The specimen sequenced was glioma tissue, nonneoplastic brain tissue, or PBMCs (not recorded which). The genes are TRBV20-1 and TRBJ2-1, with TRBD2 identical over 11 bases. This chain's CDR3 is CSATGLAGLSYNEQFF. CDR3 bases: TGCAGTGCCACCGGACTAGCGGGCCTCTCCTACAATGAGCAGTTCTTC.